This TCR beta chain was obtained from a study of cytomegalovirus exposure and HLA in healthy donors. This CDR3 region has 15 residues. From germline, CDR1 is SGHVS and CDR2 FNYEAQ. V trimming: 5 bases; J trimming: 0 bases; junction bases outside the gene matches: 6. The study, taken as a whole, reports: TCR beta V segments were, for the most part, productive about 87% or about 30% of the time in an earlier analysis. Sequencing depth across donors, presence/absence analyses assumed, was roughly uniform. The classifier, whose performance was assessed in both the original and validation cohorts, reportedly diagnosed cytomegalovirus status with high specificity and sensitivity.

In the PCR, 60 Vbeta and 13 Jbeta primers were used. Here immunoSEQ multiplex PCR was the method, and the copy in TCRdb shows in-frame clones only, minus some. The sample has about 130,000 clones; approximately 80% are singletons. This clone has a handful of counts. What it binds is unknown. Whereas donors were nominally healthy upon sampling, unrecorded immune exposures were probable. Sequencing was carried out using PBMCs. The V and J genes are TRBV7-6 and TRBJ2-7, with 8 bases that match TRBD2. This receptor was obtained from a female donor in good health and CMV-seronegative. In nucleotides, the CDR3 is TGTGCCAGCAGCCGTGGGAGCGGGGGCTCCTACGAGCAGTACTTC. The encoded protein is CASSRGSGGSYEQYF.